This T cell receptor (beta chain) derives from a study of T cell changes during pregnancy in multiple sclerosis. Sequencing used immunoSEQ multiplex PCR; TCRdb keeps in-frame clones, though not all of them. The sample lists approximately 25,000 clones, approximately 86% seen once, with around an eighth in the top ten. This clone was seen a few times. J gave up 4 bases and V 6 bases, and 3 bases lay outside the gene matches. Germline assignment: CDR1 LNHNV and CDR2 YYDKDF (reference sequence). The CDR3 consists of 14 residues. The sequence was obtained from a female donor in good health, enrolled as a control in a pregnancy study. The source material was CD8+ T cells from peripheral blood mononuclear cells, sampled in the first trimester of pregnancy. The V call is TRBV15, the J call TRBJ2-7, with TRBD2 matching 13 bases. DNA of the CDR3: TGTGCCACCAGTTGGACTAGCGGGAGTTACGAGCAGTACTTC. It is translated as CATSWTSGSYEQYF.